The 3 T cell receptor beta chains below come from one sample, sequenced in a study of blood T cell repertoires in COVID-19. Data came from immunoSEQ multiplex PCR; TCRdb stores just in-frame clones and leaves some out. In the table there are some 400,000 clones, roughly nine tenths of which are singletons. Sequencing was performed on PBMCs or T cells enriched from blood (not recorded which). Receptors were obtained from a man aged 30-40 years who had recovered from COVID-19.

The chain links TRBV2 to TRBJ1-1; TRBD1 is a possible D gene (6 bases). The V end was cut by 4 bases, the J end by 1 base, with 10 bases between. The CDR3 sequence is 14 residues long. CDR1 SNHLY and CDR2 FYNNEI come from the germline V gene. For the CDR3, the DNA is TGTGCCAGCAGTGTACAGGGCTCGAACACTGAAGCTTTCTTT. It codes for CASSVQGSNTEAFF.

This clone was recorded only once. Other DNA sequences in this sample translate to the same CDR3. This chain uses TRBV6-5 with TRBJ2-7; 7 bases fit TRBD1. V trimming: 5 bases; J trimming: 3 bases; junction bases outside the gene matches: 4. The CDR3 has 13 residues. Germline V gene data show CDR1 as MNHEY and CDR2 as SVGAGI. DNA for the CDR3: TGTGCCAGCAGTAGGACAGGAAGCTACGAGCAGTACTTC. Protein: CASSRTGSYEQYF.

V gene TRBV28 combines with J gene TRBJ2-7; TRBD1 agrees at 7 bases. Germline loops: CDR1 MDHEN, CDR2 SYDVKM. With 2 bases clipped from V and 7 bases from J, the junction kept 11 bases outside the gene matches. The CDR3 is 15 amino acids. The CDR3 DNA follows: TGTGCCAGCAGTTTAGGGTCAGGGGGAACCGGGGAGCAGTACTTC. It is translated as CASSLGSGGTGEQYF.